This T cell receptor beta chain was identified in a study of cytomegalovirus exposure and HLA in healthy donors. On this clone itself: Its specificity is unknown.

The germline V gene has CDR1 SGHNT and CDR2 YENEEA. Trimming removed 2 bases at V and 11 bases at J, with 10 bases between. The CDR3 totals 13 residues. The PCR had 60 Vbeta and 13 Jbeta primers. The protocol was immunoSEQ multiplex PCR, while the TCRdb copy is restricted to in-frame clones and leaves out a portion. The sample table includes around 97,000 clones. Overall study results and limits: Excluded were some V segments that proved indistinguishable, including TRBV6-2 and TRBV6-3.

The receptor's source is a man aged 40-49 years in good health and CMV-seronegative. V gene TRBV11-3 combines with J gene TRBJ1-6; unclear D gene. Specimen: PBMCs. The CDR3 DNA reads as TGTGCCAGCAGCTTAATGGAGATAGCACCCCTCCACTTT. Its translation is CASSLMEIAPLHF.